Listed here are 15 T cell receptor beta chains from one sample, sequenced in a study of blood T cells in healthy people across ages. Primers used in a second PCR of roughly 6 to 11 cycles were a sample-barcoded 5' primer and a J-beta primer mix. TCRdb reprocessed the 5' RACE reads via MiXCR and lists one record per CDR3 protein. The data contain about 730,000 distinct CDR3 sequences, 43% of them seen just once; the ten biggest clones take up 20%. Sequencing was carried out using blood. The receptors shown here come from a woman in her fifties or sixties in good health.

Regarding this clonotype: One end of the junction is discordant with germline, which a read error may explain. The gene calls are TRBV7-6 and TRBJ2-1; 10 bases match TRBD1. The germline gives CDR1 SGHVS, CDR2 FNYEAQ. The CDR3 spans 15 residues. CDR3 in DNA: TGTGCCAGCAGCGAAGGGACAGGGGCGGCCTATGAGCGGTTCTTC. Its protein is CASSEGTGAAYERFF.

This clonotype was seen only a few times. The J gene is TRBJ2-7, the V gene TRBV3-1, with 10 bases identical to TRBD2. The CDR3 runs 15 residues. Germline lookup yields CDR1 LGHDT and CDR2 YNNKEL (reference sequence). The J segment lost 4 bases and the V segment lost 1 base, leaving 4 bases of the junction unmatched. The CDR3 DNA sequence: TGTGCCAGCAGCCAAGGGACTAGCGGAGTATACGAGCAGTACTTC. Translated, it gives CASSQGTSGVYEQYF.

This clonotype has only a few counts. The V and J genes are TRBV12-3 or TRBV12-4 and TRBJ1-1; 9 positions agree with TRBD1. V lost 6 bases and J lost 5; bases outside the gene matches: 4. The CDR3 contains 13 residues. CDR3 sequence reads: CASRVGQGTEAFF. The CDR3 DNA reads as TGTGCCAGCAGGGTCGGACAGGGGACTGAAGCTTTCTTT.

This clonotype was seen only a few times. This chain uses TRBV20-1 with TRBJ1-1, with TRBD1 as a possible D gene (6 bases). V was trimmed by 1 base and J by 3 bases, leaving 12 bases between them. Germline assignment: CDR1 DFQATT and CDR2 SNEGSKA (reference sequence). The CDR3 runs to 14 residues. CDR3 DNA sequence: TGCAGTGCTAGAGGGGGGGCGACCTACACTGAAGCTTTCTTT. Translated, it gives CSARGGATYTEAFF.

CDR3 coding DNA: TGCAGGCCCCTGGGGGACATACAAGAGACCCAGTACTTC. Translating it yields CRPLGDIQETQYF. The rearrangement uses TRBV20-1 and TRBJ2-5, with a weak D call TRBD1 (6 bases). This CDR3 region has 13 residues. Looked up from germline, CDR1 is DFQATT and CDR2 is SNEGSKA (reference sequence).

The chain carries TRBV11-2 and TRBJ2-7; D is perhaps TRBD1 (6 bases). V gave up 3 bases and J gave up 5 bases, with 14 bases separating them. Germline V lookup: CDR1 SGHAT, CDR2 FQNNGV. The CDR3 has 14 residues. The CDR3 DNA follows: TGTGCCAGCAGCTTTCAGGGGAGTAGCCACGAGCAGTACTTC. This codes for CASSFQGSSHEQYF.

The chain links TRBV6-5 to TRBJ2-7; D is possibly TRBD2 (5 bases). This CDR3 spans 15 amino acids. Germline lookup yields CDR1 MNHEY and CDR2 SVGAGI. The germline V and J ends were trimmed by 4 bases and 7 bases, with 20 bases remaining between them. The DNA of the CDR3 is TGTGCCAGCAGTTCCCCTGGACTCCCCGTCCGGGAGCAGTACTTC. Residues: CASSSPGLPVREQYF.

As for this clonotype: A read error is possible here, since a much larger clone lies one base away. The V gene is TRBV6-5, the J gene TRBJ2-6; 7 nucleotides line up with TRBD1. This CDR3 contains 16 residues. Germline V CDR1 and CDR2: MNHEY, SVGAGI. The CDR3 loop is CATGTDTPSRANVLTF. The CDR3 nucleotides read TGTGCCACCGGGACAGACACTCCCTCTAGGGCCAACGTCCTGACTTTC.

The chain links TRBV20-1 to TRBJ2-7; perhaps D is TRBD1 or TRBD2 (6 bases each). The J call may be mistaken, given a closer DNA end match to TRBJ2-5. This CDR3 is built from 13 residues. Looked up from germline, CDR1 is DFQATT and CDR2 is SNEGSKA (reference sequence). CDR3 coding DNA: TGCAGTGCTAGAGATTGGGGGGCGGAGACCCAGTACTTC. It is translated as CSARDWGAETQYF.

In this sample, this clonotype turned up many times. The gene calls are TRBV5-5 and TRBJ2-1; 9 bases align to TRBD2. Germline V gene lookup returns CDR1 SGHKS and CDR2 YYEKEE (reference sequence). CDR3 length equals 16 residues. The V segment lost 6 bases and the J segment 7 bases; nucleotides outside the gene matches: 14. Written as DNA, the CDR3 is TGTGCCAGCAACACAGGGGAGCGGGAGGCTGAAAATGAGCAGTTCTTC. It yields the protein CASNTGEREAENEQFF. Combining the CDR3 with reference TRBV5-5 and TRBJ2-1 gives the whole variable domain DAGVTQSPTHLIKTRGQQVTLRCSPISGHKSVSWYQQVLGQGPQFIFQYYEKEERGRGNFPDRFSARQFPNYSSELNVNALLLGDSALYLCASNTGEREAENEQFFGPGTRLTVL.

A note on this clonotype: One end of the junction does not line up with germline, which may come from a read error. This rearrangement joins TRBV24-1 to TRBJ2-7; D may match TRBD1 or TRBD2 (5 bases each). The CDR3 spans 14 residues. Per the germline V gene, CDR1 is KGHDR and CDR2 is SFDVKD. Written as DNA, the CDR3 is TGTGTCACCGGGGACGTCAGGAGCTCCTACGAGCAGTACTTC. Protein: CVTGDVRSSYEQYF.

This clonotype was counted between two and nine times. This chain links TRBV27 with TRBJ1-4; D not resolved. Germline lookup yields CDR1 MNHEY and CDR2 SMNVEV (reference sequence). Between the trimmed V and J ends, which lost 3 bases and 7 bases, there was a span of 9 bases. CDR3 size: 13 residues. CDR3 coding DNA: TGTGCCAGCAGTTTCCAAGGAGGTGAAAAACTGTTTTTT. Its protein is CASSFQGGEKLFF.

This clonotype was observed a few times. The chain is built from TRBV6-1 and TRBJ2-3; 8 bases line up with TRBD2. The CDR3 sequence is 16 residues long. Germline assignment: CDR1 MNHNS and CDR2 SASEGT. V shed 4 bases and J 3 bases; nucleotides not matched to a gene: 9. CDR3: CASSAGGGMGTDTQYF. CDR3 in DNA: TGTGCCAGCAGTGCCGGGGGGGGGATGGGGACAGATACGCAGTATTTT.

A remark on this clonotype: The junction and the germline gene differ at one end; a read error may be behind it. The CDR3 bases are TGTGCCAGCAGCCTAAACAGCGACATCGACAGCTCCCACGAGCAGTACTTC. Translated, it gives CASSLNSDIDSSHEQYF. J is TRBJ2-7 and V is TRBV9; possibly TRBD1 for D (5 bases). The CDR3 is made up of 17 amino acids. Germline CDR1 is SGDLS and CDR2 is YYNGEE.

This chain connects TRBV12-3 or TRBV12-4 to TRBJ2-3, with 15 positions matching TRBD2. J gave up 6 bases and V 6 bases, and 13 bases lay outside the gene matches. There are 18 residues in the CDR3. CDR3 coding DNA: TGTGCCAGCAGGAATACGGGACTAGCGGGAGGACCAGCGGATACGCAGTATTTT. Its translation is CASRNTGLAGGPADTQYF.